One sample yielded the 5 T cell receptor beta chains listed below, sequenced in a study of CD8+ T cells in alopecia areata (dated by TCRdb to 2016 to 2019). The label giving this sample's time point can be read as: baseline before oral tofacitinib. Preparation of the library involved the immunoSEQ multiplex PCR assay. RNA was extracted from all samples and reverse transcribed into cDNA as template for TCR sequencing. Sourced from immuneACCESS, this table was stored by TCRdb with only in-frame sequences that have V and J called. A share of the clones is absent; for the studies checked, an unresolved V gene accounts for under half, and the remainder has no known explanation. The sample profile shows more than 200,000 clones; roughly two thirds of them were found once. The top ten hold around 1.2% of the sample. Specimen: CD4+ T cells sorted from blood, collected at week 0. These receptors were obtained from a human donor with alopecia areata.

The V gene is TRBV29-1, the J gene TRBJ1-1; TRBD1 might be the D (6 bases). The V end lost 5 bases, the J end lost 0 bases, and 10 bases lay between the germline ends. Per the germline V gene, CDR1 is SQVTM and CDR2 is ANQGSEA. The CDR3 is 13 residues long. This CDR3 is CSVPTGLNTEAFF. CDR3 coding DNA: TGCAGCGTTCCGACAGGTTTGAACACTGAAGCTTTCTTT.

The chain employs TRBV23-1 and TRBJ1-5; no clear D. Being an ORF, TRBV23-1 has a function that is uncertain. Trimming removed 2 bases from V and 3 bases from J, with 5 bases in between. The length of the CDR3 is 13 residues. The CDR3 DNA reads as TGCGCCAGCAGTCAAACGGTCAATCAGCCCCAGCATTTT. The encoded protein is CASSQTVNQPQHF.

CDR3 bases: TGTGCCACCAGCAGAGTCGCAGGGTCGAGTGAGCAGTTCTTC. It codes for CATSRVAGSSEQFF. V gene TRBV15 combines with J gene TRBJ2-1; possible D gene TRBD1, 5 bases. CDR1 is LNHNV, CDR2 YYDKDF, per germline (reference sequence). V gave up 1 base and J gave up 9 bases, with 13 bases separating them. The CDR3 sequence is 14 residues long. Variable domain in full (rest from reference TRBV15 and TRBJ2-1): DAMVIQNPRYQVTQFGKPVTLSCSQTLNHNVMYWYQQKSSQAPKLLFHYYDKDFNNEADTPDNFQSRRPNTSFCFLDIRSPGLGDTAMYLCATSRVAGSSEQFFGPGTRLTVL.

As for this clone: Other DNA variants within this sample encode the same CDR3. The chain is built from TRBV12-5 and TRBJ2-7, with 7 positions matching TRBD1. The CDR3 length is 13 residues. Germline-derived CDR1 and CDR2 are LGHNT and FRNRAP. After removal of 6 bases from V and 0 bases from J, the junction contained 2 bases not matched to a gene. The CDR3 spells CASGRDSSYEQYF. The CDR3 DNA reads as TGTGCTAGTGGACGGGACAGCTCCTACGAGCAGTACTTC.

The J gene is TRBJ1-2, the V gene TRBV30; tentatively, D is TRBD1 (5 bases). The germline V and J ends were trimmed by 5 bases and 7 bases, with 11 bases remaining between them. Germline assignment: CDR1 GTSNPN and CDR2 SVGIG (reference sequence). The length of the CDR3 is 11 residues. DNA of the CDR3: TGTGCCTGGTCGGTTGGGGGTGGCTACACCTTC. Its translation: CAWSVGGGYTF.